One TCR beta chain is described in this entry. The source of the sample is a study of blood T cell repertoires in COVID-19. Across the study: Both acute and convalescent COVID-19 samples were obtained from the United States, Italy and Spain. The analysed material was cDNA or gDNA that came from T cells, B-cell-depleted T cells, or PBMCs.

Authors' processing steps: Scientists estimated how many nucleated cells there were by amplifying reference gene primers. The data were produced by immunoSEQ multiplex PCR, yet TCRdb's version contains in-frame clones alone and is incomplete. From that table come the V and J calls and clone size; the DNA was used to work out D and trimming. The sample contains about 120,000 clones, roughly 80% of which appear only once. The CDR3 totals 16 residues. The germline V gene has CDR1 SGHVS and CDR2 FQNEAQ. The V end lost 4 bases, the J end lost 0 bases, and 13 bases lay between the germline ends. The rearrangement links TRBV7-8 to TRBJ1-3, with D perhaps TRBD1 (6 bases). The sample was peripheral blood. The clonotype comes from a man in his 70s with acute or convalescent COVID-19. CDR3 residues: CASSSTGRSSGNTIYF. The CDR3 DNA reads as TGTGCCAGCAGCTCCACAGGGAGAAGCTCTGGAAACACCATATATTTT.